This is a list of T cell receptor beta chains from one sample in a study of blood T cell repertoires in COVID-19. The data were produced by immunoSEQ multiplex PCR, yet TCRdb's version contains in-frame clones alone and is incomplete. The table records around 58,000 clones, more than 80% of them present only once. The sample was peripheral blood. These receptors were obtained from a human donor with active COVID-19. The donor label of this sample is uncertain. Both conserved end residues are part of each CDR3. A D gene is named only where the DNA matches it firmly. A clone size is listed for some rows: how often the clone was seen (once, few, many), or a class if it is expanded.

clone size: NA
V gene: TRBV5-4
D gene: NA
J gene: TRBJ1-2
CDR3 DNA: TGTGCCAGCAGCCCTGCCGCAGGCTCAAACTATGGCTACACCTTC
CDR3 protein: CASSPAAGSNYGYTF

clone size: NA
V gene: TRBV7-2
D gene: NA
J gene: TRBJ2-7
CDR3 DNA: TGTGCCAGCAGCTTAGCGGGAGTCCCCTACGAGCAGTACTTC
CDR3 protein: CASSLAGVPYEQYF

clone size: once
V gene: TRBV7-9
D gene: TRBD1
J gene: TRBJ2-7
CDR3 DNA: TGTGCCAGCAGCTTAGGTCTTGGGACAGGAACCTACGAGCAGTACTTC
CDR3 protein: CASSLGLGTGTYEQYF

clone size: NA
V gene: TRBV18
D gene: TRBD1
J gene: TRBJ2-1
CDR3 DNA: TGTGCCAGCTCACCGGGACAGGTCTCCTACAATGAGCAGTTCTTC
CDR3 protein: CASSPGQVSYNEQFF

clone size: NA
V gene: TRBV28
D gene: TRBD2
J gene: TRBJ2-1
CDR3 DNA: TGTGCCAGCAACGACTGGGGCGGGGGAAGCGATGAGCAGTTCTTC
CDR3 protein: CASNDWGGGSDEQFF

clone size: once
V gene: TRBV5-1
D gene: NA
J gene: TRBJ2-2
CDR3 DNA: TGCGCCAGCAGTAAACACGCGAACACCGGGGAGCTGTTTTTT
CDR3 protein: CASSKHANTGELFF

clone size: NA
V gene: TRBV2
D gene: NA
J gene: TRBJ1-5
CDR3 DNA: TGTGCCAGCAGTTCGGACAGCCCTGACCAGCCCCAGCATTTT
CDR3 protein: CASSSDSPDQPQHF

clone size: NA
V gene: TRBV3-1/TRBV3-2
D gene: NA
J gene: TRBJ2-7
CDR3 DNA: TGTGCCAGCAGCCAAGATCCTCCAGGGTCGCACGAGCAGTACTTC
CDR3 protein: CASSQDPPGSHEQYF

clone size: NA
V gene: TRBV6-2/TRBV6-3
D gene: NA
J gene: TRBJ1-2
CDR3 DNA: TGTGCCAGCAGTCAGGAAAACTATGGCTACACCTTC
CDR3 protein: CASSQENYGYTF

clone size: NA
V gene: TRBV27
D gene: NA
J gene: TRBJ2-2
CDR3 DNA: TGTGCCAGCAGTGGAGGGGGCGTGGACACCGGGGAGCTGTTTTTT
CDR3 protein: CASSGGGVDTGELFF

clone size: NA
V gene: TRBV3-1/TRBV3-2
D gene: TRBD2
J gene: TRBJ2-2
CDR3 DNA: TGTGCCAGCAGCCGATTGACTAGCGGGAACACCGGGGAGCTGTTTTTT
CDR3 protein: CASSRLTSGNTGELFF

clone size: NA
V gene: TRBV19
D gene: TRBD2
J gene: TRBJ2-1
CDR3 DNA: TGTGCCAGTAGTCCGCGGACTAGCGGGAGGTATGAGCAGTTCTTC
CDR3 protein: CASSPRTSGRYEQFF

clone size: once
V gene: TRBV7-2
D gene: TRBD2
J gene: TRBJ2-5
CDR3 DNA: TGTGCCAGCAGCTTGATATCGAGACTAGCGGGGTTGCGGGAGACCCAGTACTTC
CDR3 protein: CASSLISRLAGLRETQYF

clone size: NA
V gene: TRBV5-1
D gene: TRBD1
J gene: TRBJ1-2
CDR3 DNA: TGCGCCAGCAGAACGGACAGGGACAACTATGGCTACACCTTC
CDR3 protein: CASRTDRDNYGYTF

clone size: NA
V gene: TRBV29-1
D gene: TRBD2
J gene: TRBJ2-2
CDR3 DNA: TGCAGCGTTGAAGATCTAGCGGGAGTCGCCGGGGAGCTGTTTTTT
CDR3 protein: CSVEDLAGVAGELFF

clone size: NA
V gene: TRBV5-1
D gene: TRBD1
J gene: TRBJ1-2
CDR3 DNA: TGCGCCAGCAGCTCGGGACAGGGGGAAAGTGGCTACACCTTC
CDR3 protein: CASSSGQGESGYTF

clone size: NA
V gene: TRBV9
D gene: NA
J gene: TRBJ2-5
CDR3 DNA: TGTGCCAGCAGCGTAGAGGGCACTAGCTCCTTGGGATCCCAGTACTTC
CDR3 protein: CASSVEGTSSLGSQYF

clone size: NA
V gene: TRBV24-1
D gene: NA
J gene: TRBJ2-1
CDR3 DNA: TGTGCCACCAGTGATTTGGGGGGGACCTACAATGAGCAGTTCTTC
CDR3 protein: CATSDLGGTYNEQFF

clone size: NA
V gene: TRBV7-2
D gene: TRBD1
J gene: TRBJ1-1
CDR3 DNA: TGTGCCAGCAGCTGGGGACAGCCGGAGGTCGAAGCTTTCTTT
CDR3 protein: CASSWGQPEVEAFF

clone size: NA
V gene: TRBV28
D gene: TRBD1
J gene: TRBJ2-5
CDR3 DNA: TGTGCCAGCAGCCTACGCCGGGACAGCCAAGAGACCCAGTACTTC
CDR3 protein: CASSLRRDSQETQYF

clone size: NA
V gene: TRBV6-5
D gene: TRBD1
J gene: TRBJ2-2
CDR3 DNA: TGTGCCAGCAGGCCAGGGGGCGCGGGCACCGGGGAGCTGTTTTTT
CDR3 protein: CASRPGGAGTGELFF

clone size: NA
V gene: TRBV2
D gene: NA
J gene: TRBJ1-2
CDR3 DNA: TGTGCCAGCAGTGAACCCGGGACACAATATGGCTACACCTTC
CDR3 protein: CASSEPGTQYGYTF

clone size: NA
V gene: TRBV10-3
D gene: TRBD2
J gene: TRBJ2-7
CDR3 DNA: TGTGCCATCAGTGATAGTCGGGAGGCCTACGAGCAGTACTTC
CDR3 protein: CAISDSREAYEQYF

clone size: NA
V gene: TRBV18
D gene: NA
J gene: TRBJ1-1
CDR3 DNA: TGTGCCAGCTCACCACAACAAGACACTGAAGCTTTCTTT
CDR3 protein: CASSPQQDTEAFF

clone size: NA
V gene: TRBV5-4
D gene: TRBD2
J gene: TRBJ2-3
CDR3 DNA: TGTGCCAGCAGCTTGGTCGGACTAGCGGGAGGGCCAGATACGCAGTATTTT
CDR3 protein: CASSLVGLAGGPDTQYF

clone size: NA
V gene: TRBV19
D gene: NA
J gene: TRBJ2-2
CDR3 DNA: TGTGCCAGTAGACGTGGGGCCGGGCGGACCACCGGGGAGCTGTTTTTT
CDR3 protein: CASRRGAGRTTGELFF

clone size: NA
V gene: TRBV4-1
D gene: NA
J gene: TRBJ1-1
CDR3 DNA: TGCGCCAGCAGCCAACCCTTAGGACTGCTGAACACTGAAGCTTTCTTT
CDR3 protein: CASSQPLGLLNTEAFF

clone size: NA
V gene: TRBV3-1/TRBV3-2
D gene: TRBD1
J gene: TRBJ1-3
CDR3 DNA: TGTGCCAGCAGCCGCCCGGGACAGGGGCGAAACACCATATATTTT
CDR3 protein: CASSRPGQGRNTIYF

clone size: medium-sized
V gene: TRBV30
D gene: NA
J gene: TRBJ2-1
CDR3 DNA: TGTGCCTGGAGTGCCGGGACTCACAATGAGCAGTTCTTC
CDR3 protein: CAWSAGTHNEQFF

clone size: few
V gene: TRBV5-1
D gene: TRBD2
J gene: TRBJ2-2
CDR3 DNA: TGCGCCAGCAGCTCAATAGCGGGAGGGCCGATGGGGGAGCTGTTTTTT
CDR3 protein: CASSSIAGGPMGELFF

clone size: NA
V gene: TRBV6-5
D gene: NA
J gene: TRBJ2-3
CDR3 DNA: TGTGCCAGCAGGGGGACACCCAGCACAGATACGCAGTATTTT
CDR3 protein: CASRGTPSTDTQYF

clone size: NA
V gene: TRBV4-3
D gene: TRBD1
J gene: TRBJ1-5
CDR3 DNA: TGCGCCAGCAGCCAAGATTCGGGACAGGGGACTCAGCCCCAGCATTTT
CDR3 protein: CASSQDSGQGTQPQHF

clone size: few
V gene: TRBV2
D gene: TRBD2
J gene: TRBJ2-2
CDR3 DNA: TGTGCCAGCAGCTGGGGACTACCGGACACCGGGGAGCTGTTTTTT
CDR3 protein: CASSWGLPDTGELFF

clone size: NA
V gene: TRBV29-1
D gene: NA
J gene: TRBJ2-7
CDR3 DNA: TGCAGCGTTGAGTTATGGGTTACGCGGAGCGGTTCCTACGAGCAGTACTTC
CDR3 protein: CSVELWVTRSGSYEQYF

clone size: NA
V gene: TRBV5-5
D gene: NA
J gene: TRBJ2-7
CDR3 DNA: TGTGCCAGCAGACGGGGCAGGGAGGCCTACGAGCAGTACTTC
CDR3 protein: CASRRGREAYEQYF

clone size: once
V gene: TRBV5-5
D gene: TRBD2
J gene: TRBJ2-1
CDR3 DNA: TGTGCCAGCAGCTTGAGCGGGATCTCCTACAATGAGCAGTTCTTC
CDR3 protein: CASSLSGISYNEQFF

clone size: NA
V gene: TRBV27
D gene: TRBD1
J gene: TRBJ2-1
CDR3 DNA: TGTGCCAGCAGAAGTCAACAGGGGGAAGGCGAGCAGTTCTTC
CDR3 protein: CASRSQQGEGEQFF

clone size: NA
V gene: TRBV6-5
D gene: TRBD1
J gene: TRBJ1-1
CDR3 DNA: TGTGCCAGCAGCTTTGTAACAGGGGACACTGAAGCTTTCTTT
CDR3 protein: CASSFVTGDTEAFF

clone size: NA
V gene: TRBV7-3
D gene: TRBD1
J gene: TRBJ1-3
CDR3 DNA: TGTGCCAGCAGCCTTAGACAGGGACTCGGAAACACCATATATTTT
CDR3 protein: CASSLRQGLGNTIYF

clone size: NA
V gene: TRBV11-2
D gene: NA
J gene: TRBJ2-7
CDR3 DNA: TGTGCCAGCAGCCCAAGCGGAGAGATGGGCGAGCAGTACTTC
CDR3 protein: CASSPSGEMGEQYF

clone size: NA
V gene: TRBV6-1
D gene: NA
J gene: TRBJ1-2
CDR3 DNA: TGTGCCAGCAGTGAAGCGCTTCGAGGAGGGCTGGGCTATGGCTACACCTTC
CDR3 protein: CASSEALRGGLGYGYTF

clone size: NA
V gene: TRBV3-1/TRBV3-2
D gene: TRBD1
J gene: TRBJ2-2
CDR3 DNA: TGTGCCAGCAGCTTTGGACAGGGGGCCGGGGAGCTGTTTTTT
CDR3 protein: CASSFGQGAGELFF